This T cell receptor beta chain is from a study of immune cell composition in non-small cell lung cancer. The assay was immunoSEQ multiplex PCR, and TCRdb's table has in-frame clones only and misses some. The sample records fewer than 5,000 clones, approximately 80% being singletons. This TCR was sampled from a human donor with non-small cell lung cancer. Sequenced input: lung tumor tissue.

The DNA of the CDR3 is TGTGCCAGCAGCCCAACTTTACAAGAGACCCAGTACTTC. Its translation: CASSPTLQETQYF. V gene TRBV5-6 combines with J gene TRBJ2-5; no reliable D call. Per germline, CDR1 SGHDT and CDR2 YYEEEE. V was shortened by 4 bases and J by 2 bases, with 9 bases between the two germline ends. This CDR3 is built from 13 residues.